Listed below are T cell receptor beta chains from one sample, sequenced in a study of blood T cell repertoires in COVID-19. TCRdb keeps only in-frame clones here, not all; method: immunoSEQ multiplex PCR. Of approximately 390,000 clones detected, about 90% appear once; the ten largest clones hold about 2%. Source material: peripheral blood. The receptors here all came from a woman in her sixties with COVID-19, enrolled during active disease. Each CDR3 is given with its conserved first and last residue. D genes are given only for firm matches. Only part of the rows carry a size: once, few, many, or a class if the clone is expanded.

V gene	CDR3 length	J gene	clone size	D gene	CDR3 protein	CDR3 DNA
TRBV6-5	13	TRBJ1-6	NA	NA	CASKTEYNSPLHF	TGTGCCAGCAAGACAGAATATAATTCACCCCTCCACTTT
TRBV29-1	13	TRBJ1-1	NA	NA	CSVAFFRGTEAFF	TGCAGCGTTGCTTTTTTCAGGGGAACTGAAGCTTTCTTT
TRBV19	14	TRBJ2-7	NA	NA	CASSMRGRTYEQYF	TGTGCCAGTAGTATGCGGGGGCGTACGTACGAGCAGTACTTC
TRBV6-5	15	TRBJ1-1	NA	NA	CASRDSWRGRVGAFF	TGTGCCAGCAGAGACAGTTGGAGAGGACGTGTAGGGGCTTTCTTT
TRBV6-1	14	TRBJ2-7	NA	NA	CASSEAGHYYEQYF	TGTGCCAGCAGTGAAGCTGGGCATTACTACGAGCAGTACTTC
TRBV5-1	15	TRBJ2-7	NA	TRBD1	CASSLAGQGAREQYF	TGCGCCAGCAGCTTGGCCGGACAGGGGGCGCGGGAGCAGTACTTC
TRBV6-4	20	TRBJ2-2	NA	TRBD2	CASSDLISGGASANTGELFF	TGTGCCAGCAGTGACCTTATTAGCGGGGGAGCATCTGCGAACACCGGGGAGCTGTTTTTT
TRBV4-1	15	TRBJ2-3	NA	TRBD2	CASTTSGGPTDTQYF	TGCGCCAGCACAACTAGCGGGGGGCCCACAGATACGCAGTATTTT
TRBV29-1	15	TRBJ2-7	NA	TRBD1	CSANFPGQGRLEQYF	TGCAGCGCTAACTTTCCGGGACAGGGGCGACTCGAGCAGTACTTC
TRBV2	15	TRBJ1-1	NA	TRBD1	CASSPGTGGDFEAFF	TGTGCCAGCAGTCCCGGGACAGGGGGCGATTTTGAAGCTTTCTTT
TRBV7-9	17	TRBJ2-2	few	NA	CASSLVKLEPGTGELFF	TGTGCCAGCAGCTTAGTTAAACTAGAACCGGGCACCGGGGAGCTGTTTTTT
TRBV5-4	14	TRBJ1-2	NA	NA	CASSLAGSLYGYTF	TGTGCCAGCAGCTTGGCAGGGTCCCTATATGGCTACACCTTC
TRBV6-5	13	TRBJ2-3	once	NA	CASSYSTFGKQYF	TGTGCCAGCAGTTACTCGACTTTCGGGAAGCAGTATTTT
TRBV11-3	14	TRBJ2-7	NA	TRBD1	CASSLQGAPHEQYF	TGTGCCAGCAGCCTACAGGGGGCCCCCCACGAGCAGTACTTC
TRBV28	14	TRBJ2-5	once	NA	CASSTGGQQETQYF	TGTGCCAGCAGCACCGGGGGACAGCAAGAGACCCAGTACTTC
TRBV10-3	12	TRBJ1-2	NA	TRBD1	CASRDSNYGYTF	TGTGCCAGCCGGGACAGTAACTATGGCTACACCTTC
TRBV11-1	14	TRBJ2-7	NA	NA	CASSLEFVTYEQYF	TGTGCCAGCAGCTTAGAATTCGTGACTTACGAGCAGTACTTC
TRBV6-5	14	TRBJ1-1	NA	TRBD1	CASTRPGGNTEAFF	TGTGCCAGCACGAGGCCAGGGGGGAACACTGAAGCTTTCTTT
TRBV7-2	12	TRBJ1-2	NA	NA	CASSPGTLGYTF	TGTGCCAGCAGCCCAGGAACTCTTGGCTACACCTTC
TRBV5-6	13	TRBJ1-4	NA	NA	CASSSGRARKLFF	TGTGCCAGCAGCTCAGGGAGGGCGAGAAAACTGTTTTTT
TRBV5-5	16	TRBJ2-3	NA	NA	CASSFYYQGRTDTQYF	TGTGCCAGCAGCTTCTATTATCAGGGCCGCACAGATACGCAGTATTTT
TRBV30	12	TRBJ1-2	NA	NA	CAWSGGTYGYTF	TGTGCCTGGAGCGGGGGGACCTATGGCTACACCTTC